Reported below is one T cell receptor (beta chain). The antigen it recognizes is unknown. No much larger clone exists at a distance of one base, and base qualities are not known. These data come from a study of cytomegalovirus exposure and HLA in healthy donors (dated by TCRdb to the late 2010s). At the level of the whole study: The 666 repertoires of the first cohort and the roughly 110 validation repertoires were produced on the same platform, according to a later analysis. The study aimed to test whether cataloging public T cell receptors could reveal signatures of past pathogen exposure. Along with the roughly 670-subject first cohort, a separate validation cohort of more than 90 different subjects was used. To predict cytomegalovirus infection status, the study combined high-throughput TCR immunosequencing, statistical association of individual TCRs with disease status, and machine learning.

Receptor libraries were prepared by the immunoSEQ multiplex PCR assay. The authors' analysis ran thus. To diagnose cytomegalovirus status from the catalog of TCR beta chain sequences, a statistical classification framework was built. In its TCRdb copy, this immuneACCESS table keeps in-frame sequences only and misses some clones. Where compared with another copy, unresolved V genes explain less than half of these, and the others have no known cause. V, J and clone size are taken as reported in that table, and D and trimming were inferred from the DNA itself. Within this sample are 100,000 to 150,000 clones, with 75% to 90% of them counted one time only. The ten largest clones capture 1.1% of the sample. From the germline V gene, CDR1 is LGHNA and CDR2 is YNFKEQ. The CDR3 spans 20 residues, from the cysteine through the phenylalanine. The CDR3 DNA has 60 bases and is translated from base 1. From V the trimming removes 4 bases and from J it removes 3 bases, while the gene matches leave 18 bases of the junction unaccounted for.

Donors formed part of the validation cohort, which comprised approximately 130 subjects and was distinct from the first cohort of fewer than 750 subjects. What the work shows at the level of the full study, not this receptor alone: Most TCR sequences were seen in very few donors, while some public TCRs were found in many individuals. The authors suggested that the approach could potentially be generalized to other disease states and immunological phenotypes. The classifier was reported to diagnose cytomegalovirus status with high specificity and sensitivity in both the original cohort and the validation cohort. In vitro tests confirmed that three of the cytomegalovirus-associated TCR beta chains recognize cytomegalovirus antigens. In the study, roughly 160 TCR beta chains were listed as associated with cytomegalovirus. A later analysis found that TCRs clustered in the first cohort also tended to co-occur in the 95 to 150 validation repertoires, with roughly 95% of cluster scores above 0. A later analysis lacked HLA typing for the validation cohort, so it scored co-occurrence in that cohort across all 110 or so repertoires.

The receptor comes from a woman younger than 35 in good health and CMV-seronegative. Recombination linked TRBV4-2 to TRBJ2-6, with 7 bases matching TRBD1. The sample comprised PBMCs. The CDR3 has the sequence CASSPPYQGVRPLGANVLTF. The DNA reads as follows: TGTGCCAGCAGCCCCCCATACCAGGGGGTCCGCCCGCTTGGGGCCAACGTCCTGACTTTC.